Shown below are 15 T cell receptor beta chains from a single sample sequenced in a study of cytomegalovirus exposure and HLA in healthy donors. PCR primers comprised 60 Vbeta and 13 Jbeta primers. Sequenced by immunoSEQ multiplex PCR; TCRdb stores in-frame clones only, minus some. Of 150,000 to 200,000 clones listed, over 70% are singletons. Sequencing input: PBMCs. The source is a male donor in good health and CMV-seropositive.

V usage is TRBV19 and J usage is TRBJ1-5; 10 bases fit TRBD1. This CDR3 has 17 residues. V shed 3 bases and J 1 base; nucleotides not matched to a gene: 6. Germline V gene data show CDR1 as LNHDA and CDR2 as SQIVND (reference sequence). For the CDR3, the DNA is TGTGCCAGTAGTATGGGGCCGACAGGGGGCAGCAATCAGCCCCAGCATTTT. This gives the protein CASSMGPTGGSNQPQHF.

This sequence joins TRBV11-2 and TRBJ2-1, with D perhaps TRBD2 (5 bases). Germline lookup yields CDR1 SGHAT and CDR2 FQNNGV. The V gene lost 2 bases and the J gene lost 9 bases, with 17 bases spanning the gap. The CDR3 covers 15 residues. CDR3 nucleotide sequence: TGTGCCAGCAGCTTAACAAGCGCTCGGGGTAGTGAGCAGTTCTTC. This encodes CASSLTSARGSEQFF.

This clone was recorded once. At one of its ends the junction is not consistent with the germline gene, which may arise from a read error. J is TRBJ2-5 and V is TRBV7-7; TRBD2 aligns across 11 bases. This CDR3 comprises 17 residues. Germline values: CDR1 SSHAT, CDR2 FNYEAQ (reference sequence). Here the CDR3 reads CASSPLLAGGTAGTQYF. The CDR3, as DNA: TGTGCTAGCAGCCCTCTTCTAGCGGGAGGAACGGCGGGGACCCAGTACTTC.

Concerning this clone itself: At one of its ends the junction is not consistent with the germline gene, which may arise from a read error. V and J are TRBV7-9 and TRBJ1-1; perhaps TRBD1 as D (5 bases). Germline V gene data show CDR1 as SEHNR and CDR2 as FQNEAQ (reference sequence). The CDR3 length is 15 residues. The CDR3 loop reads CASSQEWGGNTEAFF. DNA for the CDR3: TGCGCCAGCAGCCAAGAATGGGGGGGTAACACTGAAGCTTTCTTT.

This rearrangement joins TRBV9 to TRBJ2-1; a possible D gene is TRBD1 (5 bases). CDR3 length: 15 amino acids. V gave up 1 base and J gave up 0 bases, with 8 bases separating them. The germline CDR1 and CDR2 sequences are SGDLS and YYNGEE. The CDR3 DNA sequence: TGTGCCAGCAGCGTACAGGGTAACTCCTACAATGAGCAGTTCTTC. Amino acids: CASSVQGNSYNEQFF.

V usage is TRBV5-4 and J usage is TRBJ1-1; TRBD1 agrees at 9 bases. The CDR3 is 14 residues long. The V and J ends lost 9 bases and 1 base, in that order; junction bases with no gene match: 7. Germline values: CDR1 SGHNT, CDR2 YYREEE (reference sequence). The CDR3 loop is CAIRPGQGNTEAFF. CDR3 DNA: TGTGCCATTCGACCGGGACAGGGGAACACTGAAGCTTTCTTT. The entire variable domain, with the rest obtained from reference TRBV5-4 and TRBJ1-1, is as follows: ETGVTQSPTHLIKTRGQQVTLRCSSQSGHNTVSWYQQALGQGPQFIFQYYREEENGRGNFPPRFSGLQFPNYSSELNVNALELDDSALYLCAIRPGQGNTEAFFGQGTRLTVV.

This chain joins TRBV5-1 and TRBJ2-5, with D perhaps TRBD2 (6 bases). CDR3 length equals 14 residues. V lost 4 bases to trimming and J lost 3 bases, with 13 bases between them. Germline CDR1 and CDR2: SGHRS and YFSETQ. The DNA for the CDR3 is TGCGCCAGCAGCCCGGGACTTTCAAAAGAGACCCAGTACTTC. It specifies CASSPGLSKETQYF.

This clone was counted only a few times. The chain is built from TRBV11-1 and TRBJ1-1, with D possibly being TRBD1 (6 bases). The CDR3 consists of 13 residues. V was trimmed by 5 bases and J by 8 bases, leaving 15 bases between them. Germline values: CDR1 SGHAT, CDR2 FQDESV (reference sequence). The DNA of the CDR3 is TGTGCCAGCAGCCCTGTTGGGGGCCGAGAAGCTTTCTTT. Its translation: CASSPVGGREAFF.

This chain uses TRBV18 with TRBJ1-1; no clear D gene. Trimming cost V 2 bases and J 4 bases, with 11 bases left between them. There are 14 residues in the CDR3. Per germline, CDR1 KGHSH and CDR2 LQKENI. The CDR3 is CASSPDGEGTEAFF. CDR3 DNA sequence: TGTGCCAGCTCACCAGACGGTGAGGGCACTGAAGCTTTCTTT.

The rearrangement links TRBV6-5 to TRBJ1-2, with 10 bases fitting TRBD1. This CDR3 comprises 14 residues. V was pared by 5 bases and J by 5 bases, with 5 bases of the junction left unmatched. The germline V gene encodes CDR1 MNHEY and CDR2 SVGAGI. The DNA of the CDR3 is TGTGCCAGCAGTCCCGGACAGGGGGGATATGGCTACACCTTC. Translation: CASSPGQGGYGYTF.

The table lists this clone with a few counts. This sequence joins TRBV2 and TRBJ2-7; D might be TRBD1 (7 bases). CDR1 and CDR2 from the germline V gene are SNHLY and FYNNEI. V lost 3 bases to trimming and J lost 6 bases, with 15 bases between them. The CDR3 runs 14 residues. CDR3 bases: TGTGCCAGCAGTGACGACAGGGAGGTTAGCGAGCAGTACTTC. This translates into CASSDDREVSEQYF.

This sequence joins TRBV6-5 and TRBJ2-3; 7 nucleotides align to TRBD2. The CDR3 is 15 amino acids. The J segment lost 0 bases and the V segment lost 2 bases, leaving 2 bases of the junction unmatched. The germline V gene encodes CDR1 MNHEY and CDR2 SVGAGI. The DNA of the CDR3 is TGTGCCAGCAGTTACGAACTAGCGAGCACAGATACGCAGTATTTT. Its translation is CASSYELASTDTQYF.

The chain couples TRBV4-1 to TRBJ2-3; perhaps TRBD1 as D (5 bases). CDR3 length: 13 amino acids. V lost 5 bases and J 4 bases, leaving 10 bases between the germline ends. In germline, CDR1 is MGHRA, CDR2 YSYEKL. The CDR3 DNA sequence: TGCGCCAGCAGCTTCCAGGGTGCAGATACGCAGTATTTT. This sequence encodes CASSFQGADTQYF.

The chain recombines TRBV13 with TRBJ2-5, with TRBD1 matching over 11 bases. Gene TRBJ2-7 matches the end of the DNA better, so the J call may be wrong. This CDR3 has 14 residues. Germline values: CDR1 PRHDT, CDR2 FYEKMQ (reference sequence). CDR3 coding DNA: TGTGCCAGCAGCCTTGGACAGGGGGCGTTCGAGCAGTACTTC. It encodes CASSLGQGAFEQYF.

The V gene is TRBV7-9, the J gene TRBJ2-3; D gene ambiguous. Germline CDR1 SEHNR, CDR2 FQNEAQ (reference sequence). Trimming cost V 2 bases and J 3 bases, with 9 bases left between them. The CDR3 spans 14 residues. CDR3 coding DNA: TGTGCCAGCAGCTTAATGTCCAAAACAGATACGCAGTATTTT. It translates to CASSLMSKTDTQYF.